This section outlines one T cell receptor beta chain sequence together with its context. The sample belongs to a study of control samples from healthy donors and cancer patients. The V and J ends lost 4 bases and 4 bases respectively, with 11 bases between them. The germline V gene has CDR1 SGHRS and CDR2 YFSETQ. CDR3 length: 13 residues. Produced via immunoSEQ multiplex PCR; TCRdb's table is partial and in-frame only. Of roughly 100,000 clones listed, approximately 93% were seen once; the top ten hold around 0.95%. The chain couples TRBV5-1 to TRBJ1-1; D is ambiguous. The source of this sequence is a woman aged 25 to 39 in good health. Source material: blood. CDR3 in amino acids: CASSREVVTEAFF. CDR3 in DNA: TGCGCCAGCAGCAGGGAGGTGGTCACTGAAGCTTTCTTT.